These T cell receptor beta chains were read from a single sample in a study of T cell responses to AZD1222 COVID-19 vaccine. Some clones are missing from TCRdb's copy, which holds only in-frame ones; the method was immunoSEQ multiplex PCR. The sample consists of some 110,000 clones, approximately 90% of them appearing once. Here the sequenced sample was peripheral blood, taken 28 days after the second AZD1222 dose. These receptors were obtained from an adult who received the AZD1222 COVID-19 vaccine. CDR3s include the opening cysteine and the closing phenylalanine or tryptophan. D genes are given only for firm matches. Size tells how often a clone was seen (once, few, many) or the class of an expanded clone, and some rows leave it out.

-,medium-sized,TRBV4-1,TRBJ2-6,TGCGCCAGCAGCCACCAAGATGTCGGCAGATCTGGGGCCAACGTCCTGACTTTC,CASSHQDVGRSGANVLTF
-,-,TRBV3-1/TRBV3-2,TRBJ1-2,TGTGCCAGCAGCCAAGATACCTACGGTTTATATGGCTACACCTTC,CASSQDTYGLYGYTF
TRBD2,once,TRBV13,TRBJ2-3,TGTGCCAGCAGCAAGCGTAGCGGGAGGGCGGCAGATACGCAGTATTTT,CASSKRSGRAADTQYF
TRBD1,-,TRBV5-8,TRBJ2-7,TGTGCCAGCAGCTTCCCGGGACAGGGGGCCCACGAGCAGTACTTC,CASSFPGQGAHEQYF
-,-,TRBV11-2,TRBJ2-3,TGTGCCAGCAGCCCCGACAGGTGGAGCACAGATACGCAGTATTTT,CASSPDRWSTDTQYF
-,-,TRBV18,TRBJ2-5,TGTGCCAGCTCCCGGGGTGGCCAAGAGACCCAGTACTTC,CASSRGGQETQYF
-,-,TRBV3-1/TRBV3-2,TRBJ2-1,TGTGCCAGCACCGTTGACTCCTGGAGCTCCTACAATGAGCAGTTCTTC,CASTVDSWSSYNEQFF
TRBD2,-,TRBV4-2,TRBJ2-5,TGTGCCAGCAGCCAAGGTTTACAGCGGGGGCGTCGAGAGACCCAGTACTTC,CASSQGLQRGRRETQYF
-,-,TRBV28,TRBJ1-6,TGTGCCAGCAGCTTTAATTCACCCCTCCACTTT,CASSFNSPLHF
-,-,TRBV7-9,TRBJ2-5,TGTGCCAGCAGTCTAAACTTAGGTCAAGAGACCCAGTACTTC,CASSLNLGQETQYF
-,-,TRBV27,TRBJ1-5,TGTGCCAGCAGTCTTACCGGGGGCTCGGGTCAGCCCCAGCATTTT,CASSLTGGSGQPQHF
-,-,TRBV18,TRBJ2-2,TGTGCCACCCTAGGAGCGGGCTCCGGGGAGCTGTTTTTT,CATLGAGSGELFF
-,-,TRBV7-2,TRBJ2-4,TGTGCCAGCAGCCGCGATGGGGCTGACATTCAGTACTTC,CASSRDGADIQYF
-,-,TRBV7-2,TRBJ1-5,TGTGCCAGCAGCTTAGTGTCGCTAAAGCCCCAGCATTTT,CASSLVSLKPQHF
-,many,TRBV21-1,TRBJ1-5,TGTGCCAGCAGCAAAGCGAGGGACAGGGGCGACCTTAGCAATCAGCCCCAGCATTTT,CASSKARDRGDLSNQPQHF
-,few,TRBV11-2,TRBJ1-5,TGTGCCAGCAGCCCGAGGGACAATCAGCCCCAGCATTTT,CASSPRDNQPQHF
TRBD1,-,TRBV27,TRBJ2-1,TGTGCCAGCAGTTACCGGGACAGGACTAATGAGCAGTTCTTC,CASSYRDRTNEQFF
-,-,TRBV5-4,TRBJ2-3,TGTGCCAGCAGCTTGGCCGATTTCACAGATACGCAGTATTTT,CASSLADFTDTQYF
-,once,TRBV20-1,TRBJ1-2,TGCAGTGGAGGCTATGGCTACACCTTC,CSGGYGYTF
-,-,TRBV14,TRBJ2-2,TGTGCCAGCAGCCTCGGTTTCGGGGGCACCGGGGAGCTGTTTTTT,CASSLGFGGTGELFF
-,-,TRBV6-1,TRBJ1-5,TGTGCCAGCAGTGAGGCGCATCAGCCCCAGCATTTT,CASSEAHQPQHF
-,-,TRBV5-1,TRBJ2-7,TGCGCCAGCAGCTTGGCTACTTGGGCAGGCTACGAGCAGTACTTC,CASSLATWAGYEQYF
TRBD1,-,TRBV13,TRBJ2-1,TGTGCCAGCAGCCTAGGGACAGGGGGTTACAATGAGCAGTTCTTC,CASSLGTGGYNEQFF
-,few,TRBV18,TRBJ1-6,TGTGCCAGCTCACCAGAACAGGGATCCTATAATTCACCCCTCCACTTT,CASSPEQGSYNSPLHF
-,-,TRBV19,TRBJ1-6,TGTGCCAGTAGTATAGGTTGGGGGAATTCACCCCTCCACTTT,CASSIGWGNSPLHF
-,-,TRBV2,TRBJ2-7,TGTGCCAGCAGTGAGGTCTACGAGCAGTACTTC,CASSEVYEQYF
TRBD1,-,TRBV4-1,TRBJ2-6,TGCGCCAGCAGCCCCCAAGGGGGGACAGGGAGGGTTACCGCTGGGGCCAACGTCCTGACTTTC,CASSPQGGTGRVTAGANVLTF
-,-,TRBV28,TRBJ1-1,TGTGCCAGCAGTTTGGGCACTGAAGCTTTCTTT,CASSLGTEAFF
-,-,TRBV30,TRBJ1-2,TGTGCCTGGATGGACGGAAACTATGGCTACACCTTC,CAWMDGNYGYTF
-,-,TRBV11-1,TRBJ2-5,TGTGCCAGCAGCTTCTTGGGGTATGGAGAGACCCAGTACTTC,CASSFLGYGETQYF
-,-,TRBV27,TRBJ1-1,TGTGCCAGCAGTTTATCCTTCCGGGGGGAAACTGAAGCTTTCTTT,CASSLSFRGETEAFF
-,-,TRBV5-4,TRBJ2-3,TGTGCCAGCAGCTCCGGACTTGAACTTACAGATACGCAGTATTTT,CASSSGLELTDTQYF
TRBD1,once,TRBV6-5,TRBJ1-2,TGTGCCAGCCACGGACAGGGAAAAGCTAACTATGGCTACACCTTC,CASHGQGKANYGYTF
-,-,TRBV3-1/TRBV3-2,TRBJ1-1,TGTGCCAGCAGCCAAGACAGGGCCACTGAAGCTTTCTTT,CASSQDRATEAFF
-,once,TRBV5-3,TRBJ1-2,TGTGCCAGAAGCAAGAAACAGGGTAACTATGGCTACACCTTC,CARSKKQGNYGYTF
TRBD1,-,TRBV4-1,TRBJ1-2,TGCGCCAGCAGTCGGGACAGGGGAAACTATGGCTACACCTTC,CASSRDRGNYGYTF
TRBD1,-,TRBV16,TRBJ2-4,TGTGCCAGCGGAACCTCGGACAGGAAAAACATTCAGTACTTC,CASGTSDRKNIQYF
TRBD1,-,TRBV7-9,TRBJ1-1,TGTGCCAGCAGCCGGGACAGGGAAGCTTTCTTT,CASSRDREAFF
-,-,TRBV27,TRBJ1-5,TGTGCCAGCAGTTCTGGTGGTAATCAGCCCCAGCATTTT,CASSSGGNQPQHF
-,-,TRBV7-9,TRBJ2-5,TGTGCCAGCAGCGCAACAGGGGACTACCAAGAGACCCAGTACTTC,CASSATGDYQETQYF